This T cell receptor (beta chain) was recorded in a study of PD-1 blockade in classical Hodgkin lymphoma. Worth noting for this clone: Its cognate antigen is unknown.

This table comes from immunoSEQ multiplex PCR, and its TCRdb copy is limited to in-frame clones, with some not included. The repertoire holds 110,000 or so clones, with 89% as singletons. Each of the patients experienced relapse following autologous stem cell transplantation, and their brentuximab vedotin exposure differed. Trimming removed 0 bases from V and 0 bases from J, with 13 bases in between. The CDR3 has 17 residues. Germline CDR1 SGHRS, CDR2 YFSETQ. The study, taken as a whole, reports: While CD8+ TCR diversity did not rise significantly by C4D1, CD4+ TCR diversity did. After ASCT, patients who started nivolumab under 1 year later were excluded.

Here the sequenced sample was peripheral blood mononuclear cells (PBMCs), taken before the second cycle of nivolumab. The sequence derives from a human donor with classical Hodgkin lymphoma. This rearrangement joins TRBV5-1 to TRBJ1-3; D remains ambiguous. The CDR3 nucleotides are TGCGCCAGCAGCTTGGACGGATACCAGAGCTCTGGAAACACCATATATTTT. Its translation: CASSLDGYQSSGNTIYF.